These 15 T cell receptor beta chains were all obtained from the same sample, sequenced in a study of beta chain features in type 1 diabetes. As every portion of the isolated RNA was reverse transcribed, the sequencing read expressed TCRB transcripts. TCRdb's copy holds only in-frame clones and misses some; the assay was immunoSEQ multiplex PCR. The sample consists of hundreds of thousands of clones, around a sixth of them appearing once. Material for sequencing was naive CD4+ T cells from blood. The receptors shown here come from a young man in good health.

This sequence joins TRBV9 and TRBJ2-5, with TRBD2 matching 7 bases. V dropped 3 bases and J dropped 2; count of bases not matched to a gene: 7. The CDR3 contains 15 residues. Germline V gene data show CDR1 as SGDLS and CDR2 as YYNGEE. CDR3 in amino acids: CASSALTSKQETQYF. In nucleotides, the CDR3 is TGTGCCAGCAGCGCCCTGACTAGCAAGCAAGAGACCCAGTACTTC. The full variable domain, completed using reference TRBV9 and TRBJ2-5, is DSGVTQTPKHLITATGQRVTLRCSPRSGDLSVYWYQQSLDQGLQFLIQYYNGEERAKGNILERFSAQQFPDLHSELNLSSLELGDSALYFCASSALTSKQETQYFGPGTRLLVL.

This clone was counted a few times. V usage is TRBV23-1 and J usage is TRBJ1-3; D call uncertain. TRBV23-1 is recorded as an ORF, its role being uncertain. Trimming removed 6 bases from V and 0 bases from J, with 9 bases in between. The CDR3 has 14 amino acids. CDR3 nucleotides: TGCGCCAGCAGGTGGCAGTACTCTGGAAACACCATATATTTT. It codes for CASRWQYSGNTIYF.

This chain links TRBV19 with TRBJ2-7; D is tentatively TRBD1 or TRBD2 (6 bases each). This CDR3 contains 17 residues. From germline, CDR1 is LNHDA and CDR2 SQIVND (reference sequence). Trimming removed 4 bases from V and 6 bases from J, with 25 bases in between. The CDR3 nucleotides are TGTGCCAGTAGTACCTCACGTTGGGGGCAGGGAGGTTTCGAGCAGTACTTC. Its translation is CASSTSRWGQGGFEQYF.

The chain couples TRBV7-9 to TRBJ1-5; D call uncertain. The CDR3 covers 13 residues. Trimming pared 5 bases from V and 7 bases from J, leaving 12 bases between. CDR1 SEHNR and CDR2 FQNEAQ come from the germline V gene (reference sequence). Written as DNA, the CDR3 is TGTGCCAGCAGCGCGATCAGCGGGCAGCCCCAGCATTTT. This sequence encodes CASSAISGQPQHF. Full variable domain (missing parts from reference TRBV7-9 and TRBJ1-5): DTGVSQNPRHKITKRGQNVTFRCDPISEHNRLYWYRQTLGQGPEFLTYFQNEAQLEKSRLLSDRFSAERPKGSFSTLEIQRTEQGDSAMYLCASSAISGQPQHFGDGTRLSIL.

The chain combines TRBV7-3 with TRBJ2-3; 11 bases agree with TRBD1. J lost 5 bases, V lost 2 bases, and 6 bases had no gene match. In germline, CDR1 is SGHTA, CDR2 FQGTGA. The CDR3 totals 16 residues. The CDR3 DNA reads TGTGCCAGCAGCTTACCCGGACAGGGGGCTGGAGATACGCAGTATTTT. It yields the protein CASSLPGQGAGDTQYF.

The sample holds a few counts of this clone. The rearrangement uses TRBV4-3 and TRBJ1-1; D not resolved. Per germline, CDR1 LGHNA and CDR2 YSLEER. V was cut by 0 bases and J by 5 bases, with 16 bases left in between. CDR3 length: 16 residues. In nucleotides, the CDR3 is TGCGCCAGCAGCCAAGAGCGACCGGAGCGAGGGACTGAAGCTTTCTTT. It specifies CASSQERPERGTEAFF.

This clone was seen more than once but under ten times. CDR3 sequence reads: CSVPPKTGYEQFF. The DNA for the CDR3 is TGCAGCGTTCCCCCGAAGACAGGGTATGAGCAGTTCTTC. This chain links TRBV29-1 with TRBJ2-1; 7 bases line up with TRBD1. CDR1 is SQVTM and CDR2 is ANQGSEA in the germline V gene. Trimming removed 5 bases from V and 8 bases from J; junction bases left unmatched: 9. The length of the CDR3 is 13 residues.

The chain is built from TRBV4-2 and TRBJ1-2, with D unresolved. V was trimmed by 4 bases and J by 2 bases, leaving 14 bases between them. Germline V gene sequence: CDR1 LGHNA, CDR2 YNFKEQ. This CDR3 comprises 15 residues. The CDR3: CASSLGKDGNYGYTF. The CDR3 bases are TGTGCCAGCAGCCTCGGAAAGGACGGAAACTATGGCTACACCTTC.

As for this clone: Additional DNA sequences in this sample encode the identical CDR3. The rearrangement links TRBV28 to TRBJ2-5; D unclear. Trimming shortened V by 6 bases and J by 3 bases, and 2 bases separated the two germline ends. Germline lookup yields CDR1 MDHEN and CDR2 SYDVKM. There are 10 residues in the CDR3. CDR3 sequence: CASSEETQYF. The DNA for the CDR3 is TGTGCCAGCAGCGAAGAGACCCAGTACTTC.

V gene TRBV6-5 combines with J gene TRBJ2-1; the match to TRBD2 covers 8 bases. Germline V gives CDR1 MNHEY, CDR2 SVGAGI. This CDR3 has 14 amino acids. V shed 8 bases, J shed 7 bases, and the junction held 10 bases outside the gene matches. For the CDR3, the DNA is TGTGCCAGCCGCGCGGGAGCGGGAGAGAATGAGCAGTTCTTC. Translation: CASRAGAGENEQFF.

This chain joins TRBV15 and TRBJ1-2; weak D call: TRBD1 (5 bases). V lost 0 bases and J lost 3, with 8 bases in between. Germline V CDR1 and CDR2: LNHNV, YYDKDF (reference sequence). CDR3 size: 14 residues. CDR3 sequence: CATSRDLGHYGYTF. The CDR3 DNA follows: TGTGCCACCAGCAGAGACCTGGGGCACTATGGCTACACCTTC.

This chain links TRBV4-1 with TRBJ2-3; D gene uncertain. In germline, CDR1 is MGHRA, CDR2 YSYEKL. V lost 3 bases, J lost 1 base, and 5 bases lay in between. The CDR3 runs 13 residues. As DNA, the CDR3 is TGCGCCAGCAGCCAGCCGGGCACAGATACGCAGTATTTT. Its translation: CASSQPGTDTQYF.

This chain joins TRBV14 and TRBJ2-7; 9 positions match TRBD2. V was clipped by 6 bases and J by 6 bases; unmatched bases: 15. CDR1 SGHDN and CDR2 FVKESK come from the germline V gene. CDR3 length: 16 residues. The CDR3 sequence: CASSLSGRPPKFEQYF. The CDR3 DNA sequence: TGTGCCAGCAGTCTGAGCGGGAGGCCCCCTAAGTTCGAGCAGTACTTC. Based on the CDR3 plus reference TRBV14 and TRBJ2-7, the full variable domain is EAGVTQFPSHSVIEKGQTVTLRCDPISGHDNLYWYRRVMGKEIKFLLHFVKESKQDESGMPNNRFLAERTGGTYSTLKVQPAELEDSGVYFCASSLSGRPPKFEQYFGPGTRLTVT.

The table lists this clone with a few counts. The chain combines TRBV7-9 with TRBJ1-1, with TRBD1 as a possible D gene (5 bases). Trimming left V 0 bases short and J 0 bases short, with 14 bases between. Germline-derived CDR1 and CDR2 are SEHNR and FQNEAQ (reference sequence). There are 17 residues in the CDR3. CDR3 region: CASSLAGRGPMNTEAFF. CDR3 nucleotides: TGTGCCAGCAGCTTAGCAGGACGGGGCCCCATGAACACTGAAGCTTTCTTT.

This clone was detected a few times. The V call is TRBV30, the J call TRBJ2-3; D is undetermined. The CDR3 consists of 11 residues. Looked up from germline, CDR1 is GTSNPN and CDR2 is SVGIG (reference sequence). Trimming took 2 bases from V and 8 from J, leaving 8 bases between them. DNA for the CDR3: TGTGCCTGGAGTTCTGCTCTTACGCAGTATTTT. This codes for CAWSSALTQYF.